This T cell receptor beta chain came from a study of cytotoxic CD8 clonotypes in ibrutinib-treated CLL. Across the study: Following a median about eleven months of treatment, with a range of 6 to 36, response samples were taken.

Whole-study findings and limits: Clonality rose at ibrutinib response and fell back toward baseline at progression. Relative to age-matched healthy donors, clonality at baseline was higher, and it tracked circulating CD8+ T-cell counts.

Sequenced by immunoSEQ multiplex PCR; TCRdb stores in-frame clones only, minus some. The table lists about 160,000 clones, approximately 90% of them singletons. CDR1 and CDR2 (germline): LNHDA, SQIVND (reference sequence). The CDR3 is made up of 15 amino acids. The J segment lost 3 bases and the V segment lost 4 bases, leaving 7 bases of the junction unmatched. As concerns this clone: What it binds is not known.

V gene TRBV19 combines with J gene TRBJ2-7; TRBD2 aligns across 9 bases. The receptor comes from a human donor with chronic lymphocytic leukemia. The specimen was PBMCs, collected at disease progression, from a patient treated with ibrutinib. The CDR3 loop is CASSNQASGIYEQYF. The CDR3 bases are TGTGCCAGTAGTAACCAGGCTAGCGGGATCTACGAGCAGTACTTC.